One sample yielded the 14 T cell receptor beta chains listed below, sequenced in a study of radiation and T cells in renal cell carcinoma. Time point indicated: baseline pretreatment blood. Treatment given: 15 Gy SBRT to primary tumor, nephrectomy 4 weeks later. The method was immunoSEQ multiplex PCR; TCRdb's version includes in-frame clones alone and lacks a portion of them. The data hold about 59,000 clones, with around 78% observed a single time. The sequencing here drew on blood, taken from a patient whose treatment included radiotherapy and nephrectomy. These receptors were collected from a man aged 60 to 75 with renal cell carcinoma.

The count of this clone is one. V and J are TRBV2 and TRBJ2-7; 9 bases match TRBD2. Germline V gene lookup returns CDR1 SNHLY and CDR2 FYNNEI. The junction had 8 bases not matched to a gene; V was cut back by 11 bases and J by 3 bases. The CDR3 is made up of 13 amino acids. CDR3 nucleotide sequence: TGTGCCGGCCTTGGCGGGGGGGACTACGAGCAGTACTTC. It is translated as CAGLGGGDYEQYF.

The J gene is TRBJ1-1, the V gene TRBV7-9; 8 bases are shared with TRBD1. Germline V gene lookup returns CDR1 SEHNR and CDR2 FQNEAQ (reference sequence). The trim removed 7 bases at V and 2 bases at J, leaving 6 bases unmatched. The CDR3 runs 14 residues. In nucleotides, the CDR3 is TGTGCCAGCATCCCCGGACAGGGAAACACTGAAGCTTTCTTT. Amino acids: CASIPGQGNTEAFF.

About this clone: Other DNA sequences in this specimen translate into the identical CDR3. The V and J genes are TRBV5-6 and TRBJ1-5; TRBD1 matches at 9 bases. Germline-derived CDR1 and CDR2 are SGHDT and YYEEEE. The junction had 2 bases not matched to a gene; V was cut back by 2 bases and J by 5 bases. The CDR3 consists of 14 residues. CDR3 residues: CASSLGQGYQPQHF. As DNA, the CDR3 is TGTGCCAGCAGCTTAGGACAGGGGTATCAGCCCCAGCATTTT.

The chain couples TRBV5-6 to TRBJ2-5; D might be TRBD2 (6 bases). V was trimmed by 4 bases and J by 5 bases, leaving 15 bases between them. Per germline, CDR1 SGHDT and CDR2 YYEEEE. The CDR3 loop spans 14 amino acids. The CDR3 spells CASSIDRGRETQYF. As DNA, the CDR3 is TGTGCCAGCAGCATTGACAGAGGGAGGGAGACCCAGTACTTC.

The gene calls are TRBV6-1 and TRBJ2-7, with 7 bases fitting TRBD1. Losses at the gene ends were 4 bases for V and 5 bases for J; bases not matched to a gene: 11. CDR1 is MNHNS and CDR2 is SASEGT in the germline V gene. The CDR3 loop spans 15 amino acids. The CDR3 DNA sequence: TGTGCCAGCAGTGCCGAGACAGGGTTGGTCGACGAGCAGTACGTC. It specifies CASSAETGLVDEQYV.

This clone was picked up a small number of times. V is TRBV4-2 and J is TRBJ1-5, with D perhaps TRBD1 (5 bases). The V and J ends lost 1 base and 11 bases respectively, with 30 bases between them. The germline CDR1 and CDR2 sequences are LGHNA and YNFKEQ. The CDR3 consists of 19 residues. CDR3 in DNA: TGTGCCAGCAGCCAAGTTTCGGGTGGGTCTACTACAGGCGGAGCAGCCCAGCATTTT. This codes for CASSQVSGGSTTGGAAQHF.

This clone turned up a few times. This chain joins TRBV7-3 and TRBJ1-4; TRBD1 might be the D (5 bases). Germline CDR1 reads SGHTA; CDR2 reads FQGTGA. V lost 3 bases to trimming and J lost 7 bases, with 9 bases between them. This CDR3 contains 13 residues. The CDR3 nucleotides read TGTGCCAGCAGCTTGGGGCCGGGTGAAAAACTGTTTTTT. Protein product: CASSLGPGEKLFF.

V gene TRBV9 combines with J gene TRBJ2-7; TRBD2 agrees at 8 bases. The V gene end was trimmed by 0 bases and the J gene end by 2 bases; junction bases not matched to a gene: 4. Germline loops: CDR1 SGDLS, CDR2 YYNGEE. CDR3 length: 15 residues. The CDR3 region is CASSVDGGGTYEQYF. CDR3 nucleotides: TGTGCCAGCAGCGTAGATGGCGGGGGGACCTACGAGCAGTACTTC. Based on the CDR3 plus reference TRBV9 and TRBJ2-7, the full variable domain is DSGVTQTPKHLITATGQRVTLRCSPRSGDLSVYWYQQSLDQGLQFLIQYYNGEERAKGNILERFSAQQFPDLHSELNLSSLELGDSALYFCASSVDGGGTYEQYFGPGTRLTVT.

V gene TRBV29-1 combines with J gene TRBJ2-5, with D perhaps matching TRBD1 (5 bases). The germline gives CDR1 SQVTM, CDR2 ANQGSEA. Between the trimmed V and J ends, which lost 7 bases and 5 bases, there was a span of 14 bases. There are 12 residues in the CDR3. CDR3 coding DNA: TGCAGCGCGGCAGAACAGGCCGAGACCCAGTACTTC. Translated: CSAAEQAETQYF.

The chain is built from TRBV6-4 and TRBJ1-2; D might be TRBD1 (5 bases). There are 14 residues in the CDR3. Trimming cost V 3 bases and J 7 bases, with 15 bases left between them. Per germline, CDR1 MRHNA and CDR2 SNTAGT. CDR3 in DNA: TGTGCCAGCAGTGAGACCCAGGGAATGGGTGGCTACACCTTC. This translates into CASSETQGMGGYTF.

This chain joins TRBV5-8 and TRBJ1-4; 7 nucleotides agree with TRBD1. The CDR3 loop spans 15 amino acids. V lost 4 bases, J lost 3 bases, and 6 bases stayed unmatched. CDR1 is SGHTS and CDR2 is YDEGEE in the germline V gene. CDR3 in amino acids: CASSPPGTANEKLFF. For the CDR3, the DNA is TGTGCCAGCAGCCCCCCGGGGACAGCTAATGAAAAACTGTTTTTT.

The chain has TRBV5-6 and TRBJ2-7; 12 positions match TRBD2. After removal of 4 bases from V and 0 bases from J, the junction contained 5 bases not matched to a gene. CDR3 length: 16 residues. In germline, CDR1 is SGHDT, CDR2 YYEEEE. CDR3 in DNA: TGTGCCAGCAGCCTAGGACTAGCGGGGAGCTCCTACGAGCAGTACGTC. Protein product: CASSLGLAGSSYEQYV.

The V gene is TRBV6-1, the J gene TRBJ1-1, with D unresolved. The CDR3 consists of 12 residues. Germline V lookup: CDR1 MNHNS, CDR2 SASEGT. Trimming stripped 2 bases from V and 7 bases from J, with 8 bases between. The CDR3 sequence: CASSESPYEAFF. The CDR3, as DNA: TGTGCCAGCAGTGAATCCCCCTATGAAGCTTTCTTT.

This clone was seen a few times. The chain couples TRBV10-3 to TRBJ2-7; a possible D gene is TRBD2 (5 bases). Germline V CDR1 and CDR2: ENHRY, SYGVKD. Trimming took 6 bases from V and 4 from J, leaving 16 bases between them. This CDR3 region has 14 residues. The CDR3 nucleotides read TGTGCCATCAGCGGAGGACTGGAGGTGTACGAGCAGTACTTC. Protein: CAISGGLEVYEQYF.